A selection of T cell receptor beta chains follows, all from one sample in a study of blood T cell repertoires in COVID-19. This table comes from immunoSEQ multiplex PCR, and its TCRdb copy is limited to in-frame clones, with some not included. The sample has about 290,000 clones, under 90% seen once. Sequenced input: PBMCs or T cells enriched from blood (not recorded which). These receptors were taken from a woman aged 40 to 50 who had recovered from COVID-19. Both conserved end residues are part of each CDR3. The order of the fields is V gene, J gene, clone size, D gene, CDR3 protein, CDR3 DNA. A D gene is named only where the DNA matches it firmly. Part of the rows lack a size; the others show once, few, many or a class for expanded clones.

TRBV2	TRBJ1-4	.	.	CASSNDSGEKLFF	TGTGCCAGCAGTAACGACTCGGGTGAAAAACTGTTTTTT
TRBV4-3	TRBJ2-6	.	.	CASSQDLRAPGANVLTF	TGCGCCAGCAGCCAAGATCTGAGGGCACCTGGGGCCAACGTCCTGACTTTC
TRBV3-1/TRBV3-2	TRBJ1-1	.	.	CASSPRAGNTEAFF	TGTGCCAGCAGCCCCAGAGCAGGGAACACTGAAGCTTTCTTT
TRBV30	TRBJ2-5	.	.	CAWSRNAGAQETQYF	TGTGCCTGGAGTCGAAATGCGGGGGCCCAAGAGACCCAGTACTTC
TRBV2	TRBJ2-3	.	.	CASLMQGLGTDTQYF	TGTGCCAGCTTAATGCAGGGTTTAGGCACAGATACGCAGTATTTT
TRBV5-6	TRBJ1-1	.	.	CASSSRMNRTVEAFF	TGTGCCAGCAGCTCCAGGATGAACCGTACCGTTGAAGCTTTCTTT
TRBV3-1/TRBV3-2	TRBJ2-3	.	.	CASSQTSSTDTQYF	TGTGCCAGCAGCCAAACCTCGAGTACAGATACGCAGTATTTT
TRBV30	TRBJ1-1	.	.	CAWSSGLRNTEAFF	TGTGCCTGGAGTTCAGGGCTCAGGAACACTGAAGCTTTCTTT
TRBV2	TRBJ1-5	.	.	CASSEGPDQPQHF	TGTGCCAGCAGTGAAGGTCCGGATCAGCCCCAGCATTTT
TRBV2	TRBJ2-5	.	.	CASRERGGGGLPQETQYF	TGTGCCAGCAGAGAGAGGGGTGGTGGAGGGCTCCCACAAGAGACCCAGTACTTC
TRBV7-3	TRBJ2-7	.	TRBD2	CASSFSSGNTYEQYF	TGTGCCAGCAGCTTCTCTAGCGGCAATACCTACGAGCAGTACTTC
TRBV28	TRBJ1-1	.	.	CASSTQEGAYTEAFF	TGTGCCAGCAGTACTCAGGAAGGGGCATACACTGAAGCTTTCTTT
TRBV5-4	TRBJ1-6	.	TRBD1	CASSSGTGNSPLHF	TGTGCCAGCAGTTCCGGGACAGGGAATTCACCCCTCCACTTT
TRBV19	TRBJ2-5	.	TRBD2	CASSLLSGGNQETQYF	TGTGCCAGTTCTCTTTTGTCGGGAGGGAATCAAGAGACCCAGTACTTC
TRBV30	TRBJ1-2	.	.	CAWRGDYGYTF	TGTGCCTGGAGAGGGGACTATGGCTACACCTTC
TRBV4-1	TRBJ2-5	.	TRBD2	CASSQGGLAGGRGTQYF	TGCGCCAGCAGCCAAGGGGGACTAGCGGGAGGGCGAGGGACCCAGTACTTC
TRBV18	TRBJ2-3	.	TRBD2	CASSPGSGRSDTQYF	TGTGCCAGCTCACCAGGTAGCGGGAGGAGTGATACGCAGTATTTT
TRBV2	TRBJ2-7	.	TRBD2	CASSDGLAGLYEQYF	TGTGCCAGCAGTGACGGACTAGCGGGTCTTTACGAGCAGTACTTC
TRBV7-3	TRBJ1-1	.	.	CASSPLPPGNTEAFF	TGTGCCAGCAGCCCCCTGCCACCGGGAAACACTGAAGCTTTCTTT
TRBV6-5	TRBJ2-6	few	.	CASSWGAGANVLTF	TGTGCCAGCAGCTGGGGGGCTGGGGCCAACGTCCTGACTTTC
TRBV7-2	TRBJ1-2	.	.	CASSFDRAGNWGYTF	TGTGCCAGCAGCTTCGACCGGGCGGGCAATTGGGGCTACACCTTC
TRBV3-1/TRBV3-2	TRBJ1-1	.	.	CASSQGQAGGFF	TGTGCCAGCAGCCAAGGTCAGGCAGGAGGTTTCTTT
TRBV27	TRBJ1-4	.	TRBD1	CASSTRQGTNEKLFF	TGTGCCAGCAGTACACGACAGGGGACTAATGAAAAACTGTTTTTT
TRBV19	TRBJ1-1	.	.	CASSIGFRVDTEAFF	TGTGCCAGTAGTATAGGATTCAGGGTCGACACTGAAGCTTTCTTT